This T cell receptor (beta chain) is from a study of shared clonotypes between healthy human individuals. Concerning this clone itself: The antigen is not known.

Using immunoSEQ multiplex PCR, the repertoire was profiled, and TCRdb retains in-frame clones only, with some absent. The table lists about 2.1 million clones, 85% to 95% of them singletons. The ends lost 4 bases at V and 2 bases at J; junction bases unmatched: 6. From germline, CDR1 is LGHNA and CDR2 YNFKEQ. The CDR3 is 16 amino acids. Naive-designated CD8 cells lacked CD45RO, were positively enriched for CCR7, and omitted terminally differentiated effector memory CD45RA+ cells. Findings and limits, study-wide: Rarefaction indicated that sorted-subset sequencing remained incomplete although depth was large. Lower generation probabilities were found for non-shared clonotypes than for those shared by all four donors.

Sequenced input: naive CD8+ T cells from PBMCs. The sequence derives from a man younger than 35 in good health. Some clones in this sample may be carry-over from other donors' samples. The chain links TRBV4-2 to TRBJ1-5; 9 bases fit TRBD1. The DNA for the CDR3 is TGTGCCAGCAGCCTAACGACAGGGGGTGGCAATCAGCCCCAGCATTTT. Residues: CASSLTTGGGNQPQHF.